At least ten counts were recorded for the clone carrying this TCR beta chain. Its antigen is as yet unknown. The sample is drawn from a study of regulatory T cells in long-lasting Graves disease. According to the study, TCR beta libraries were built with iRepertoire HTBI primers and CDR3-region Arm-PCR. TCRdb passed the multiplex PCR reads through MiXCR, listing each CDR3 protein once. The sample includes under 250,000 distinct CDR3 sequences, about 19% of them seen just once. Time point noted: newly diagnosed GD, antithyroid drugs for less than 3 months. After RNA was extracted from PBMCs, the TCR library was made from it. Trimming left V 1 base short and J 3 bases short, with 13 bases between. This CDR3 has 14 residues. Germline V gene lookup returns CDR1 SQVTM and CDR2 ANQGSEA. Findings and caveats of the study: With a small sample size, accuracy may have been reduced. TCR diversity was lower in persistent Graves' patients (versus newly diagnosed ones).

The TCR was taken from a female donor with Graves disease. The rearrangement links TRBV29-1 to TRBJ2-7, with D tentatively TRBD1 (6 bases). The input for sequencing was peripheral blood mononuclear cells (PBMCs), taken at new diagnosis, from a patient treated with antithyroid drugs. This CDR3 reads CSVEASRGDYEQYF. The CDR3 DNA reads TGCAGCGTTGAAGCCAGCAGGGGTGACTACGAGCAGTACTTC.